This T cell receptor beta chain was identified during a study of OX40 agonist ivuxolimab in advanced cancers. Study-wide context: The drug used for patients, ivuxolimab, was an agonistic anti-OX40 (CD134) antibody. Patients undergoing dose escalation presented with hepatocellular carcinoma, melanoma, renal cell or head and neck cancer.

Germline-derived CDR1 and CDR2 are SGHKS and YYEKEE (reference sequence). The V gene lost 2 bases and the J gene lost 3 bases, with 8 bases spanning the gap. This CDR3 region has 14 residues. This table comes from immunoSEQ multiplex PCR, and its TCRdb copy is limited to in-frame clones, with some not included. The profile shows tens of thousands of clones, approximately 80% of them singletons. V usage is TRBV5-5 and J usage is TRBJ2-2; D may match TRBD1 or TRBD2 (5 bases each). The clonotype originates from an adult with an advanced solid tumor such as melanoma, head and neck, liver or kidney cancer. The material was CD4+ or CD8+ T cells sorted from blood, obtained in a trial of the OX40 agonist ivuxolimab. CDR3 nucleotides: TGTGCCAGCAGCTTCTGGGGGTACACCGGGGAGCTGTTTTTT. It translates to CASSFWGYTGELFF. Variable domain in full (rest from reference TRBV5-5 and TRBJ2-2): DAGVTQSPTHLIKTRGQQVTLRCSPISGHKSVSWYQQVLGQGPQFIFQYYEKEERGRGNFPDRFSARQFPNYSSELNVNALLLGDSALYLCASSFWGYTGELFFGEGSRLTVL.